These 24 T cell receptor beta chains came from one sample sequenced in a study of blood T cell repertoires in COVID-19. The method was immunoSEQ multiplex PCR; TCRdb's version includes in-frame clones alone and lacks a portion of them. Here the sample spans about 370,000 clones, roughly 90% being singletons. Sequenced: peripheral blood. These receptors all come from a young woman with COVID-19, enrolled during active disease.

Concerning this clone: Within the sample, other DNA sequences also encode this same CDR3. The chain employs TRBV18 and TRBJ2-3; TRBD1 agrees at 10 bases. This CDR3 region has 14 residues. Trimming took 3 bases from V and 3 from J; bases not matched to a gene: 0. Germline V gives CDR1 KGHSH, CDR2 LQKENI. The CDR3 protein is CASSPGQGTDTQYF. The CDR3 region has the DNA TGTGCCAGCTCACCGGGACAGGGGACAGATACGCAGTATTTT.

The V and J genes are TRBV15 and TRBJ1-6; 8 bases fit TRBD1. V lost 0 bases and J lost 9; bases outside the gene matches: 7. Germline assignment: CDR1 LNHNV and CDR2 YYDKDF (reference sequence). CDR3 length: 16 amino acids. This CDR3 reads CATSRDGRQGSSPLHF. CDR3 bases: TGTGCCACCAGCAGAGATGGAAGACAGGGGTCTTCACCCCTCCACTTT.

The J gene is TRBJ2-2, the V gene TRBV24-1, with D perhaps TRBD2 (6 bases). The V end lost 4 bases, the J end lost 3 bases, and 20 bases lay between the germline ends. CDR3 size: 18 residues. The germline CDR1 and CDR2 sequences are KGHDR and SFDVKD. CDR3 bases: TGTGCCACCAGTGACCCCTTGGGAACGGGGGAGGACACCGGGGAGCTGTTTTTT. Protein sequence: CATSDPLGTGEDTGELFF.

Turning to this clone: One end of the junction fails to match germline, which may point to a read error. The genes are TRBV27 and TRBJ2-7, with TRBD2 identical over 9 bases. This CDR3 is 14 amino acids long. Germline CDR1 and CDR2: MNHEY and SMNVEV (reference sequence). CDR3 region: CASNNLAGAGGALF. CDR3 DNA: TGTGCCAGCAATAACCTCGCGGGGGCGGGGGGGGCCCTCTTC.

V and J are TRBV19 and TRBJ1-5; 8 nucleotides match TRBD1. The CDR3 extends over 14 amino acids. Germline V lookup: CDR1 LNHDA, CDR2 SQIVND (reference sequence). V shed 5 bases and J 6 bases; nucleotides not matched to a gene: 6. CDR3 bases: TGTGCCAGTAGTGCCCAGGGGGCGGGTCAGCCCCAGCATTTT. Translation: CASSAQGAGQPQHF.

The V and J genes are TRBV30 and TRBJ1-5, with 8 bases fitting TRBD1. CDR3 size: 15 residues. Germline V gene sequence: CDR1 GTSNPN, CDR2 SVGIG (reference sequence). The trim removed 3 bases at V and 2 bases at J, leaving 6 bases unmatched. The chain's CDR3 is CAWRTGARCNQPQHF. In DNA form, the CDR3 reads TGTGCCTGGAGGACAGGGGCCAGATGCAATCAGCCCCAGCATTTT.

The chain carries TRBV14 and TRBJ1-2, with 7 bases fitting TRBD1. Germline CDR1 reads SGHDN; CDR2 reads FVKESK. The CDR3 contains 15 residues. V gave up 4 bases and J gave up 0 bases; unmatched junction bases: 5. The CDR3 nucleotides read TGTGCCAGCAGCCTAACAGGGGCCACTAACTATGGCTACACCTTC. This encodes CASSLTGATNYGYTF.

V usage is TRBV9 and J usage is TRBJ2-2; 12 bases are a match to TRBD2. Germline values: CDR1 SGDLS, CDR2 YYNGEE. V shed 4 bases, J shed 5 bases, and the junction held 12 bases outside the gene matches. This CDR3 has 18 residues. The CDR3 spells CASSLNPLAGGVTGELFF. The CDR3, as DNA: TGTGCCAGCAGCTTAAACCCACTAGCGGGAGGTGTTACCGGGGAGCTGTTTTTT.

The CDR3 DNA reads as TGTGCCAGCAGCTTAGGTTTCGCGGATAGAGAGCAGTACTTC. It translates to CASSLGFADREQYF. The rearrangement uses TRBV11-2 and TRBJ2-7; no definite D call. Germline loops: CDR1 SGHAT, CDR2 FQNNGV. This CDR3 has 14 residues. The V and J ends lost 1 base and 7 bases respectively, with 14 bases between them. Complete variable domain (other parts from reference TRBV11-2 and TRBJ2-7): EAGVAQSPRYKIIEKRQSVAFWCNPISGHATLYWYQQILGQGPKLLIQFQNNGVVDDSQLPKDRFSAERLKGVDSTLKIQPAKLEDSAVYLCASSLGFADREQYFGPGTRLTVT.

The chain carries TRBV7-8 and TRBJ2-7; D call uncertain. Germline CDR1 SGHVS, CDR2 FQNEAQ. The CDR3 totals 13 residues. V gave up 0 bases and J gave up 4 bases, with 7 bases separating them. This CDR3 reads CASSLAREYEQYV. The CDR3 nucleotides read TGTGCCAGCAGCTTAGCGCGCGAGTACGAGCAGTACGTC.

Written as DNA, the CDR3 is TGTGCCAGCAGCTTAGTCGTGTGGTTAGCGGGTGGCACAGATACGCAGTATTTT. Its protein is CASSLVVWLAGGTDTQYF. The J gene is TRBJ2-3, the V gene TRBV11-2; 7 nucleotides line up with TRBD2. The V gene's germline CDR1 is SGHAT and CDR2 FQNNGV. J lost 1 base, V lost 1 base, and 11 bases had no gene match. The CDR3 loop spans 18 amino acids.

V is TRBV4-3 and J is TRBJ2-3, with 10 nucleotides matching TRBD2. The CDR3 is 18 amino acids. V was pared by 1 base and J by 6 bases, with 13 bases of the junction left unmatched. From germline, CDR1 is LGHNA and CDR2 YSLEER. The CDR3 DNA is TGCGCCAGCAGCCAAGTTGCTGCTAGCGGGGGCCCTTGGGATACGCAGTATTTT. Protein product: CASSQVAASGGPWDTQYF.

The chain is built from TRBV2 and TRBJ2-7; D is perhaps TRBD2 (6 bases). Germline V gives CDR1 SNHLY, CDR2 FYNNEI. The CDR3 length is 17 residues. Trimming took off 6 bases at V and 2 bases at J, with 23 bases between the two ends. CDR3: CASRYLPDGTSAYEQYV. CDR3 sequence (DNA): TGTGCCAGCAGATATCTCCCGGACGGGACTTCCGCCTACGAGCAGTACGTC.

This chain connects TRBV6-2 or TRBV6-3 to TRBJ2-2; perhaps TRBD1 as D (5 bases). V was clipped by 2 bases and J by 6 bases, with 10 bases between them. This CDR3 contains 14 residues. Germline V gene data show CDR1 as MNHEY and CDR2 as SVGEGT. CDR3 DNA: TGTGCCAGCAGTTACCAGGGCGAGGCCGGGGAGCTGTTTTTT. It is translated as CASSYQGEAGELFF.

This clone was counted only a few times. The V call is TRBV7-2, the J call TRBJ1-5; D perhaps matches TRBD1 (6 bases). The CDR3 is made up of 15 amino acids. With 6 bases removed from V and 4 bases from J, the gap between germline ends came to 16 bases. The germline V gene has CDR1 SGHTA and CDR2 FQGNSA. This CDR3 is CASSQQGLENQPQHF. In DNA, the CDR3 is TGTGCCAGCAGTCAACAGGGCTTGGAGAATCAGCCCCAGCATTTT.

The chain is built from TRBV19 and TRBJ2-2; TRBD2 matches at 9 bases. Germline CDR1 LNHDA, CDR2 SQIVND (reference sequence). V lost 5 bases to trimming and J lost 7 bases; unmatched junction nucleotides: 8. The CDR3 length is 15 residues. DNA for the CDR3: TGTGCCAGTAGTCTAACTAGCGGGTTCAGCGGGGAGCTGTTTTTT. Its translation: CASSLTSGFSGELFF.

The CDR3 here is CASSQGDRPGNTIYF. The CDR3 nucleotides read TGCGCCAGCAGCCAAGGGGACAGGCCGGGAAACACCATATATTTT. V gene TRBV4-3 combines with J gene TRBJ1-3; TRBD1 matches at 8 bases. The CDR3 spans 15 residues. V shed 1 base and J 4 bases; nucleotides not matched to a gene: 3. The germline V gene encodes CDR1 LGHNA and CDR2 YSLEER.

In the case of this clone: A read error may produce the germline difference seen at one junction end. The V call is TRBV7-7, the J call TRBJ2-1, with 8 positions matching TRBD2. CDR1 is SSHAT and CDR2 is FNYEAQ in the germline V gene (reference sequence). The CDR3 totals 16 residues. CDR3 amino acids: CASSLRLAGSYNEQFF. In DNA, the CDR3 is TGTGCTAGCAGCTTACGTTTAGCGGGGTCCTACAATGAGCAGTTCTTC. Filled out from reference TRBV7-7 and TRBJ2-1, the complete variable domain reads GAGVSQSPRYKVTKRGQDVTLRCDPISSHATLYWYQQALGQGPEFLTYFNYEAQPDKSGLPSDRFSAERPEGSISTLTIQRTEQRDSAMYRCASSLRLAGSYNEQFFGPGTRLTVL.

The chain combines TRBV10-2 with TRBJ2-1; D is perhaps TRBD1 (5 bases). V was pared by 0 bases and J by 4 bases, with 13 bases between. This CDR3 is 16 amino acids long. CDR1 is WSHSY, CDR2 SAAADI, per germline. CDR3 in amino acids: CASSESQALRYNEQFF. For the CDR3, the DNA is TGCGCCAGCAGTGAGTCACAGGCCCTACGTTACAATGAGCAGTTCTTC.

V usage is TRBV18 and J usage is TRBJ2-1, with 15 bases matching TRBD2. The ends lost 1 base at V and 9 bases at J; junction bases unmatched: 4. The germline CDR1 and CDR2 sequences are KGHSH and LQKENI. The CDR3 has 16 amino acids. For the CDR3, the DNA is TGTGCCAGCTCACCACGGGGACTAGCGGGAGGAGGTGAGCAGTTCTTC. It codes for CASSPRGLAGGGEQFF.

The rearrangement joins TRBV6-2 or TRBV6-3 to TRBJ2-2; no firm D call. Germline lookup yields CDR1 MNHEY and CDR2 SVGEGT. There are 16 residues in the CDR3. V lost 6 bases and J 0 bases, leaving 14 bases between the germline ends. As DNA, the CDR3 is TGTGCCAGCAGCCACCTTACTGATGCGAACACCGGGGAGCTGTTTTTT. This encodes CASSHLTDANTGELFF.

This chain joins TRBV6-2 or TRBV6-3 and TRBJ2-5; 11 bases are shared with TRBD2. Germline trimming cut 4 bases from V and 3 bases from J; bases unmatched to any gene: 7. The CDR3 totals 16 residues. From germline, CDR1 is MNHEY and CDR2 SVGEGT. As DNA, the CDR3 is TGTGCCAGCAGTTCCTCCCCGGGACTAGCGGAAGAGACCCAGTACTTC. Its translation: CASSSSPGLAEETQYF.

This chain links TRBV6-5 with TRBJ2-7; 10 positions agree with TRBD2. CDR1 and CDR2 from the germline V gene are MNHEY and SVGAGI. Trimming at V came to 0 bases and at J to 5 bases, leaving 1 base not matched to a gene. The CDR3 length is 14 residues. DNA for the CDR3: TGTGCCAGCAGTTACTCTGGGACTAGCGACGAGCAGTACTTC. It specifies CASSYSGTSDEQYF.

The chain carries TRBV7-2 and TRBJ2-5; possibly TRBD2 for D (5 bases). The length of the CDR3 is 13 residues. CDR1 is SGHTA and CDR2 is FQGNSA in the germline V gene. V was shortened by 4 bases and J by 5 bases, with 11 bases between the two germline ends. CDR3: CASSWVPGETQYF. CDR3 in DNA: TGTGCCAGCAGCTGGGTCCCGGGGGAGACCCAGTACTTC.